These T cell receptor beta chains were read from a single sample in a study of Ad26.COV2.S vaccination and SARS-CoV-2 variants. Using immunoSEQ multiplex PCR, the repertoire was profiled, and TCRdb retains in-frame clones only, with some absent. Seen here are roughly 300,000 clones, about 88% observed once, and the top ten hold roughly a tenth. The sequencing used peripheral blood, collected in a trial of Ad26.COV2.S vaccine versus placebo. All receptors come from a person aged 18 to 59 who received the Ad26.COV2.S COVID-19 vaccine or a placebo. The CDR3 runs from the conserved cysteine through the conserved F or W. The order of the fields is J gene, V gene, clone size, D gene, CDR3 DNA, CDR3 protein. The D gene is left open where the match is weak. Clone sizes are given selectively: once, few, many, or a class where the clone is expanded.

J: TRBJ2-1
V: TRBV6-5
size: .
D: .
DNA: TGTGCCAGCAGTTACCGAGAATCCGGTGAGCAGTTCTTC
CDR3: CASSYRESGEQFF

J: TRBJ2-3
V: TRBV9
size: .
D: .
DNA: TGTGCCAGCAGCGCCTTATTAGGGGAAGGAACAGATACGCAGTATTTT
CDR3: CASSALLGEGTDTQYF

J: TRBJ1-5
V: TRBV24-1
size: .
D: .
DNA: TGTGCCACCAGTGATCCCAGACAAGGAGTCAATCAGCCCCAGCATTTT
CDR3: CATSDPRQGVNQPQHF

J: TRBJ2-5
V: TRBV5-1
size: .
D: TRBD2
DNA: TGCGCCAGCAGCAGCGCTCTAGCGGGGGTGGCGGAGACCCAGTACTTC
CDR3: CASSSALAGVAETQYF

J: TRBJ2-7
V: TRBV7-2
size: once
D: TRBD1
DNA: TGTGCCAGCAGCTTATCGGGACAGAAAACCTACGAGCAGTACTTC
CDR3: CASSLSGQKTYEQYF

J: TRBJ2-5
V: TRBV12-3/TRBV12-4
size: .
D: .
DNA: TGTGCCAGCAGCGCTACAGGGAGGGAGACCCAGTACTTC
CDR3: CASSATGRETQYF

J: TRBJ1-5
V: TRBV6-5
size: .
D: TRBD1
DNA: TGTGCCAGCAGCTACGGACAGGACTGGCAGCCCCAGCATTTT
CDR3: CASSYGQDWQPQHF

J: TRBJ2-3
V: TRBV7-9
size: .
D: .
DNA: TGTGCCAGCAGCTTAAGGGTCCCCGTCACGGATACGCAGTATTTT
CDR3: CASSLRVPVTDTQYF

J: TRBJ2-5
V: TRBV24-1
size: .
D: .
DNA: TGTGCCACCAGTGAAGGGGGGCCGCGAGAGACCCAGTACTTC
CDR3: CATSEGGPRETQYF

J: TRBJ2-1
V: TRBV7-2
size: .
D: TRBD2
DNA: TGTGCCAGCAGCGGACTAGCGGGAATCCTATCCTCCTACAATGAGCAGTTCTTC
CDR3: CASSGLAGILSSYNEQFF

J: TRBJ2-1
V: TRBV18
size: .
D: .
DNA: TGTGCCAGCTCACCAAACGTCAACAATGAGCAGTTCTTC
CDR3: CASSPNVNNEQFF

J: TRBJ1-3
V: TRBV5-1
size: .
D: .
DNA: TGCGCCAGCAGATCCAGTTTAGGAAACACCATATATTTT
CDR3: CASRSSLGNTIYF

J: TRBJ1-2
V: TRBV7-3
size: .
D: TRBD1
DNA: TGTGCCAGCAGCCCAGGGGACAGGGACGGCTACACCTTC
CDR3: CASSPGDRDGYTF

J: TRBJ2-5
V: TRBV2
size: .
D: .
DNA: TGTGCCAGCAGTGGGGGGGCGGGCAAGACCCAGTACTTC
CDR3: CASSGGAGKTQYF

J: TRBJ2-2
V: TRBV4-1
size: .
D: TRBD2
DNA: TGCGCCAGCAGCCTCAAGGCGGGTCATAGCGGGGGGGCCGGGGAGCTGTTTTTT
CDR3: CASSLKAGHSGGAGELFF